This section outlines one T cell receptor beta chain sequence together with its context. It may be a read error: a sequence one base away is much more abundant. Template material for amplifying TCR beta CDR3 regions consisted of RNA transcripts. An initial round of RT-PCR targeting the TCR CDR3 relied on the HTBI primer set. TCRdb itself ran the multiplex PCR reads through MiXCR, one entry per CDR3 protein. The data contain approximately 380,000 distinct CDR3 sequences, about a fifth of them singletons. This CDR3 has 13 residues. The germline V gene has CDR1 MDHEN and CDR2 SYDVKM. This sample was included in a study of T cells in Graves' hyperthyroidism and ophthalmopathy. Researchers barred patients who had uncontrolled infection, other autoimmune disease, pregnancy or lactation.

Sequencing used blood. The rearrangement links TRBV28 to TRBJ2-5; 9 nucleotides align to TRBD2. The sequence was collected from a woman aged 18-29 years with Graves' hyperthyroidism. This CDR3 is CASHVAGAETQHF. CDR3 bases: TGTGCCAGCCACGTAGCGGGGGCGGAGACCCAGCACTTC.